The rows below give T cell receptor beta chains drawn from one sample of a study of T cells after yellow fever vaccination. One entry per CDR3 protein results from TCRdb running MiXCR on the 5' RACE reads. Seen here are about 320,000 distinct CDR3 sequences, under 15% observed once, and the top ten hold 2.5% to 3.5%. Specimen: CD4+ T cells sorted from PBMCs, collected 15 days after the yellow fever booster vaccination. The receptor source for this set is a man in his late teens or twenties who received the YFV17D yellow fever vaccine. The CDR3 runs from the conserved cysteine through the conserved F or W. A D gene is named only where the DNA matches it firmly. Clone sizes are given selectively: once, few, many, or a class where the clone is expanded.

D: .; V: TRBV6-5; J: TRBJ1-2; size: .; CDR3: CASRRGTLEGYTF; DNA: TGTGCCAGCAGACGGGGTACTCTCGAGGGCTACACCTTC
D: .; V: TRBV14; J: TRBJ2-7; size: .; CDR3: CASSHLPYEQYF; DNA: TGTGCCAGCAGCCATTTACCCTACGAGCAGTACTTC
D: .; V: TRBV20-1; J: TRBJ2-3; size: few; CDR3: CSARWGSTDTQYF; DNA: TGCAGTGCTAGATGGGGTAGCACAGATACGCAGTATTTT
D: .; V: TRBV6-2/TRBV6-3; J: TRBJ1-2; size: .; CDR3: CASKTRVIRGYTF; DNA: TGTGCCAGCAAGACAAGGGTTATTCGTGGCTACACCTTC
D: .; V: TRBV9; J: TRBJ2-5; size: few; CDR3: CASSVTGGAQETQYF; DNA: TGTGCCAGCAGCGTAACAGGGGGGGCCCAAGAGACCCAGTACTTC
D: .; V: TRBV12-3/TRBV12-4; J: TRBJ2-3; size: once; CDR3: CASSFLPDTQYF; DNA: TGTGCCAGCAGTTTTCTCCCAGATACGCAGTATTTT
D: .; V: TRBV7-8; J: TRBJ2-5; size: .; CDR3: CASSPKGGDQETQYF; DNA: TGTGCCAGCAGCCCAAAAGGGGGGGACCAAGAGACCCAGTACTTC
D: .; V: TRBV7-2; J: TRBJ2-3; size: many; CDR3: CASSLGRDTQYF; DNA: TGTGCCAGCAGCTTGGGTCGGGATACGCAGTATTTT
D: TRBD2; V: TRBV20-1; J: TRBJ2-3; size: few; CDR3: CSGGRSGGAGDTQYF; DNA: TGCAGTGGTGGGCGGAGCGGGGGGGCAGGAGATACGCAGTATTTT
D: TRBD2; V: TRBV20-1; J: TRBJ2-1; size: many; CDR3: CSASSSRGGYNEQFF; DNA: TGCAGTGCTAGTTCCAGTCGGGGGGGGTACAATGAGCAGTTCTTC
D: .; V: TRBV6-5; J: TRBJ2-1; size: few; CDR3: CASSYGLAVHNEQFF; DNA: TGTGCCAGCAGTTACGGGTTAGCGGTCCACAATGAGCAGTTCTTC
D: .; V: TRBV20-1; J: TRBJ1-6; size: .; CDR3: CSARGGAGVSPTANNSPLHF; DNA: TGCAGTGCTAGGGGGGGGGCCGGGGTCTCCCCCACGGCCAATAATTCACCCCTCCACTTT
D: TRBD2; V: TRBV5-1; J: TRBJ2-5; size: many; CDR3: CASSAQGSGEETQYF; DNA: TGCGCCAGCAGCGCACAAGGTAGCGGGGAAGAGACCCAGTACTTC
D: .; V: TRBV10-3; J: TRBJ2-5; size: few; CDR3: CAISRDNQETQYF; DNA: TGTGCCATCAGCCGGGACAACCAAGAGACCCAGTACTTC
D: .; V: TRBV7-9; J: TRBJ2-2; size: few; CDR3: CASSFNREIGELFF; DNA: TGTGCCAGCAGCTTCAACCGGGAAATAGGGGAGCTGTTTTTT
D: TRBD2; V: TRBV7-8; J: TRBJ2-5; size: few; CDR3: CASSLFGAGLQETQYF; DNA: TGTGCCAGCAGCTTATTTGGAGCGGGGCTCCAAGAGACCCAGTACTTC
D: TRBD1; V: TRBV6-2/TRBV6-3; J: TRBJ2-4; size: few; CDR3: CASRADRVGIQYF; DNA: TGTGCCAGCAGGGCCGACAGGGTCGGCATTCAGTACTTC
D: TRBD2; V: TRBV5-1; J: TRBJ2-1; size: many; CDR3: CASSLARLAGGHNEQFF; DNA: TGCGCCAGCAGCCTGGCCCGTCTAGCGGGGGGCCACAATGAGCAGTTCTTC
D: .; V: TRBV6-1; J: TRBJ2-1; size: .; CDR3: CASTLGGGFNEQFF; DNA: TGTGCCAGTACCTTGGGAGGGGGGTTCAATGAGCAGTTCTTC
D: .; V: TRBV4-2; J: TRBJ2-7; size: .; CDR3: CASSQDVKGLRGSYEQYF; DNA: TGTGCCAGCAGCCAAGATGTCAAGGGGCTTCGGGGCTCCTACGAGCAGTACTTC
D: .; V: TRBV6-2/TRBV6-3; J: TRBJ2-7; size: many; CDR3: CASIPSTFYTYEQYF; DNA: TGTGCCAGCATCCCTTCGACATTCTACACCTACGAGCAGTACTTC
D: .; V: TRBV6-5; J: TRBJ1-1; size: many; CDR3: CASTDGNTEAFF; DNA: TGTGCCAGCACGGACGGGAACACTGAAGCTTTCTTT
D: TRBD2; V: TRBV4-2; J: TRBJ2-3; size: .; CDR3: CASSHELARSTDTQYF; DNA: TGTGCCAGCAGCCACGAACTAGCGCGGAGCACAGATACGCAGTATTTT
D: .; V: TRBV6-5; J: TRBJ1-5; size: .; CDR3: CASRPTGGGNQPQHF; DNA: TGTGCCAGCCGGCCGACGGGGGGAGGGAATCAGCCCCAGCATTTT
D: .; V: TRBV6-5; J: TRBJ2-7; size: few; CDR3: CASSKTGIEQYF; DNA: TGTGCCAGCAGCAAAACAGGGATCGAGCAGTACTTC
D: .; V: TRBV4-3; J: TRBJ1-1; size: few; CDR3: CASSQEGWTGMNTEAFF; DNA: TGCGCCAGCAGCCAGGAGGGGTGGACGGGAATGAACACTGAAGCTTTCTTT
D: .; V: TRBV21-1; J: TRBJ1-2; size: once; CDR3: CASRPRGRGYTF; DNA: TGTGCCAGCAGACCACGGGGGCGAGGCTACACCTTC
D: .; V: TRBV7-2; J: TRBJ1-2; size: few; CDR3: CASSLDYGYTF; DNA: TGTGCCAGCAGCTTAGACTATGGCTACACCTTC
D: TRBD1; V: TRBV7-2; J: TRBJ2-1; size: .; CDR3: CASSLGKTGVNEQFF; DNA: TGTGCCAGCAGCTTAGGAAAGACAGGGGTCAATGAGCAGTTCTTC